This T cell receptor (beta chain) was sequenced during a study of OX40 agonist ivuxolimab in advanced cancers. The CDR3 totals 15 residues. The trim removed 3 bases at V and 5 bases at J, leaving 7 bases unmatched. CDR1 SGHTA and CDR2 FQGNSA come from the germline V gene. The method was immunoSEQ multiplex PCR; TCRdb's version includes in-frame clones alone and lacks a portion of them. Of 55,000 to 65,000 clones detected, roughly 86% appear once; the ten largest clones hold 3.9%. This sequence originates from an adult with an advanced solid tumor such as melanoma, head and neck, liver or kidney cancer. The chain combines TRBV7-2 with TRBJ1-1, with TRBD1 identical over 9 bases. The sequenced sample was CD4+ or CD8+ T cells sorted from blood, obtained in a trial of the OX40 agonist ivuxolimab. The CDR3 spells CASSLATGGWTEAFF. In DNA form, the CDR3 reads TGTGCCAGCAGCTTGGCCACAGGGGGCTGGACTGAAGCTTTCTTT.